These T cell receptor beta chains were read from a single sample in a study of blood T cell repertoires in COVID-19. Method: immunoSEQ multiplex PCR; TCRdb's copy keeps in-frame clones and lacks some. The sample has some 350,000 clones; around 87% are singletons. The sample taken for sequencing was peripheral blood. Every receptor here comes from a man between 18 and 35 years old with active or convalescent COVID-19. Each CDR3 is given with its conserved first and last residue. The D gene is left open where the match is weak. Size is stated for part of the rows, as once, few or many counts, or as a class when the clone is expanded.

TRBV30	TRBJ1-5	NA	few	TGTGCCTGGAGTCTTCGGGGGGATCAGCCCCAGCATTTT	CAWSLRGDQPQHF
TRBV19	TRBJ1-1	TRBD1	once	TGTGCCAGTAGTAAACAGGACAGGGGGCCGGGTGAAGCTTTCTTT	CASSKQDRGPGEAFF
TRBV4-1	TRBJ1-2	NA	few	TGCGCCAGCAGCCAAGAAAACAGCCCAGGGTATGGCTACACCTTC	CASSQENSPGYGYTF
TRBV5-1	TRBJ2-1	TRBD2	NA	TGCGCCAGCAGTCAAGCGGGACGGAATGAGCAGTTCTTC	CASSQAGRNEQFF
TRBV2	TRBJ1-6	NA	NA	TGTGCCAGCAGACCCGTCGGGGGGTGGAATTCACCCCTCCACTTT	CASRPVGGWNSPLHF
TRBV7-2	TRBJ1-6	NA	NA	TGTGCCAGCAGCTATAACAGGGTCTCACCCCTCCACTTT	CASSYNRVSPLHF
TRBV24-1	TRBJ2-7	NA	NA	TGTGCCACCAGTGACCCAACAGGGTCCTACGAGCAGTACTTC	CATSDPTGSYEQYF
TRBV2	TRBJ2-7	NA	NA	TGTGCCAGCGGGAGCTCCTACGAGCAGTACTTC	CASGSSYEQYF
TRBV21-1	TRBJ1-3	NA	NA	TGTGCCAGCAGCTCCCAAAGACAAATCTCTGGAAACACCATATATTTT	CASSSQRQISGNTIYF
TRBV7-9	TRBJ2-2	NA	NA	TGTGCCAGCAGCTGGAGGAGGGCTTCCGACGCCGGGGAGCTGTTTTTT	CASSWRRASDAGELFF
TRBV24-1	TRBJ1-1	NA	few	TGTGCCACCAACTCCGGGTTGGATGGCACTGAAGCTTTCTTT	CATNSGLDGTEAFF
TRBV6-5	TRBJ1-5	NA	NA	TGTGCCAGCAGAAACCTACAGGGCAATCAGCCCCAGCATTTT	CASRNLQGNQPQHF
TRBV28	TRBJ2-1	TRBD2	NA	TGTGCCAGCAGTGAATACTGGCGGGAGGGCCGCGGTGAGCAGTTCTTC	CASSEYWREGRGEQFF
TRBV30	TRBJ2-4	NA	NA	TGTGCCTGGGATGGGGGTACAGGGCCAGCCAAAAACATTCAGTACTTC	CAWDGGTGPAKNIQYF
TRBV19	TRBJ2-7	NA	NA	TGTGCCAGTAGTAGCTGGGAGGGGGCCTACGAGCAGTACTTC	CASSSWEGAYEQYF
TRBV19	TRBJ2-1	TRBD1	once	TGTGCCAGTGGACAGGGTTCCTACAATGAGCAGTTCTTC	CASGQGSYNEQFF
TRBV24-1	TRBJ2-7	NA	NA	TGTGCCACCAGTGCCGCCGTAGGGGGGGTCAACGAGCAGTACTTC	CATSAAVGGVNEQYF
TRBV19	TRBJ1-5	NA	NA	TGTGCCAGTAGTATATGGCAGGGAGGCGGCAATCAGCCCCAGCATTTT	CASSIWQGGGNQPQHF
TRBV18	TRBJ1-5	TRBD1	NA	TGTGCCAGCTCAGGGACAGGGGGCAATCAGCCCCAGCATTTT	CASSGTGGNQPQHF
TRBV28	TRBJ1-2	TRBD1	NA	TGTGCCAGCGCGGTGGACAGGGGGCTTTCCTATGGCTACACCTTC	CASAVDRGLSYGYTF
TRBV7-2	TRBJ1-2	NA	NA	TGTGCCAGCAGCCCCTCCGGGGGAGGGTGGAGGAGTTATGGCTACACCTTC	CASSPSGGGWRSYGYTF
TRBV4-1	TRBJ1-4	NA	once	TGCGCCAGCAGCCAAGGAAACGGTCAAAAACTGTTTTTT	CASSQGNGQKLFF
TRBV6-6	TRBJ1-4	NA	NA	TGTGCCAGCAGTTACTCGCCCGGGGTGGATGAAAAACTGTTTTTT	CASSYSPGVDEKLFF
TRBV2	TRBJ1-2	TRBD1	NA	TGTGCCAGCAGTGGGGCAGGGGGCGCTGGTGGCTACACCTTC	CASSGAGGAGGYTF
TRBV18	TRBJ1-1	NA	NA	TGTGCCAGCTCACTCTCGAACACTGAAGCTTTCTTT	CASSLSNTEAFF
TRBV5-6	TRBJ2-5	TRBD2	once	TGTGCCAGCAGCTTTAGGACTAGCGGGGGGGATCGTGAGACCCAGTACTTC	CASSFRTSGGDRETQYF
TRBV6-5	TRBJ1-2	NA	NA	TGTGCCAGCAGTTTCGGGGGGGGCAACTATGGCTACACCTTC	CASSFGGGNYGYTF
TRBV5-5	TRBJ1-5	NA	NA	TGTGCCAGCAGCTCGTACCTCGGTGGTCAGCCCCAGCATTTT	CASSSYLGGQPQHF